This record covers a single TCR beta chain. Its antigen is unknown. The sample comes from a study of T-cell memory formation after mild COVID-19. 5'RACE with constant-segment primers built TCRalpha and TCRbeta cDNA libraries with UMIs. MiXCR was run by TCRdb on the 5' RACE reads, yielding one entry per CDR3 protein. Here the sample spans 150,000 to 200,000 distinct CDR3 sequences, roughly 15% being singletons. Broader study findings: Those CD4+ clones that contracted were mainly in CM and EM (CD8+ ones in EMRA).

The sequenced material came from PBMCs or a T cell subset sorted from them (not recorded which). The sequence derives from an adult woman who had mild COVID-19 (a few samples of this study predate the infection). Cell type and time point are not known.

The CDR3 region has the DNA TGTGCCAGCAGCTTGGACAGTTTCAATCAGCCCCAGCATTTT. Amino acid sequence: CASSLDSFNQPQHF. The chain couples TRBV11-2 to TRBJ1-5; D may be TRBD1 (6 bases). The CDR3 is 14 residues long. The V end lost 3 bases, the J end lost 3 bases, and 9 bases lay between the germline ends. The germline gives CDR1 SGHAT, CDR2 FQNNGV.